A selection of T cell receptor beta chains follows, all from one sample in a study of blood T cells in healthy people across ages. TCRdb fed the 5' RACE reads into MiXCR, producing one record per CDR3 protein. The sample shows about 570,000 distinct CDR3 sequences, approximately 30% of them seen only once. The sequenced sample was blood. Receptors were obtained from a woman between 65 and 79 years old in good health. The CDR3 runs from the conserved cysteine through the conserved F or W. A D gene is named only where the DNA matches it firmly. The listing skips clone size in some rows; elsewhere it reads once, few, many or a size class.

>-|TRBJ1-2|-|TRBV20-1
CSARDGSGGGYTF
TGCAGTGCTAGAGATGGGTCGGGGGGCGGCTACACCTTC
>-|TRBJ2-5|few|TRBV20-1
CSAPPGTDQQETQYF
TGCAGTGCCCCTCCTGGTACGGACCAACAAGAGACCCAGTACTTC
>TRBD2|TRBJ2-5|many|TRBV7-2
CASSAGLAQETQYF
TGTGCCAGCAGCGCCGGACTAGCCCAAGAGACCCAGTACTTC
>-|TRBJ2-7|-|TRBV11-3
CASSLLAGSNYEQYF
TGTGCCAGCAGCTTATTGGCAGGATCAAACTACGAGCAGTACTTC
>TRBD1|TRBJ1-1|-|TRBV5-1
CASRGQGLGSTEAFF
TGCGCCAGCAGGGGACAGGGTCTAGGGAGCACTGAAGCTTTCTTT
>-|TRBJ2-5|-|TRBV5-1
CASSLVGAGDQETQYF
TGCGCCAGCAGCTTGGTCGGGGCAGGAGACCAAGAGACCCAGTACTTC
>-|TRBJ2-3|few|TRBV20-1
CSASRHLDTQYF
TGCAGTGCTTCGCGGCACCTAGATACGCAGTATTTT
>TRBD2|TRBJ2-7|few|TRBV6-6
CASSLSTSNHEQYF
TGTGCCAGCAGTTTATCGACTAGCAATCACGAGCAGTACTTC
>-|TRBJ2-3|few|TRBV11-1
CASSLSSLIRNTQYF
TGTGCCAGCAGCTTATCCAGCTTAATTAGGAATACGCAGTATTTT
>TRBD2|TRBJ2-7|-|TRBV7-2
CASSSPAGGRYEQYF
TGTGCCAGCAGCTCCCCAGCGGGGGGGCGATACGAGCAGTACTTC
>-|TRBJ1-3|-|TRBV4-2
CASSQDSLSGDTIYF
TGTGCCAGCAGCCAAGATTCCCTCTCTGGAGACACCATATATTTT
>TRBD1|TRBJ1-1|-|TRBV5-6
CASSQDRKNTEAFF
TGTGCCAGCAGCCAGGACAGGAAGAACACTGAAGCTTTCTTT
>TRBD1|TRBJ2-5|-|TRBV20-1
CSASARNRGLETQYF
TGCAGTGCTAGTGCTCGGAACAGGGGGCTTGAGACCCAGTACTTC
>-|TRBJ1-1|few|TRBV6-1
CASSEGRNTEAFF
TGTGCCAGCAGTGAGGGTAGGAACACTGAAGCTTTCTTT
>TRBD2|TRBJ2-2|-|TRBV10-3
CAISEFSGSSGELFF
TGTGCCATCAGTGAATTTAGCGGGAGTAGCGGGGAGCTGTTTTTT
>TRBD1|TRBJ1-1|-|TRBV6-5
CASSYSRQGFMNTEAFF
TGTGCCAGCAGTTACTCAAGACAGGGTTTCATGAACACTGAAGCTTTCTTT
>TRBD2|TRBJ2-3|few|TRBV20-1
CSATNPGTSRGKFRDTQYF
TGCAGTGCTACGAACCCCGGGACTAGCAGGGGGAAGTTCAGAGATACGCAGTATTTT